The source of this T cell receptor (beta chain) is a study of cytomegalovirus exposure and HLA in healthy donors. The CDR3 has 17 residues. J gave up 6 bases and V 7 bases, and 20 bases lay outside the gene matches. The germline CDR1 and CDR2 sequences are MNHEY and SMNVEV (reference sequence). With respect to this clone: What it binds is unknown.

Vbeta (60) and Jbeta (13) primers were used in the PCR. Clones were sequenced by immunoSEQ multiplex PCR, and TCRdb holds only the in-frame ones, with some missing. The table includes 90,000 to 120,000 clones, approximately 70% detected once. Study conclusions and caveats: The authors confirmed in vitro that a few CMV-associated chains were specific for CMV antigens. Equally common other TCR beta chains were less clonally expanded than HLA-associated ones, a later analysis found.

The receptor was isolated from a woman between 18 and 30 years old in good health and CMV-seropositive. The material sequenced was PBMCs. The V gene is TRBV27, the J gene TRBJ1-2; 7 positions agree with TRBD1. The CDR3 coding sequence is TGTGCCAGCACTTTTCTGGCGACAGGGATAGGGGTCGATGGCTACACCTTC. Its translation: CASTFLATGIGVDGYTF.